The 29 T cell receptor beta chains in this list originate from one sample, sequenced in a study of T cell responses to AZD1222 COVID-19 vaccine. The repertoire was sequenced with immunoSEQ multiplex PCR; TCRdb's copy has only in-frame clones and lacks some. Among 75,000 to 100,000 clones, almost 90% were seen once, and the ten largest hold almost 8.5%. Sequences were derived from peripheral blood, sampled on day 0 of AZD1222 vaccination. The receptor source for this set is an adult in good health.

The CDR3 here is CASRLLRQSDQPQHF. The CDR3 coding sequence is TGTGCCAGCAGACTTCTCCGACAGAGCGATCAGCCCCAGCATTTT. The chain employs TRBV6-5 and TRBJ1-5, with TRBD1 as a possible D gene (5 bases). The germline V gene has CDR1 MNHEY and CDR2 SVGAGI. This CDR3 has 15 residues. Trimming removed 6 bases at V and 5 bases at J, with 17 bases between.

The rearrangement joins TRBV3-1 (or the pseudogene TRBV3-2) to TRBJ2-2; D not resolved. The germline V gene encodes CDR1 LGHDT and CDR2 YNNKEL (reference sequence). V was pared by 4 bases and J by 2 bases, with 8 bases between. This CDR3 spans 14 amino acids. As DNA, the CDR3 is TGTGCCAGCAGCCCCTCCCCTAACACCGGGGAGCTGTTTTTT. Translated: CASSPSPNTGELFF.

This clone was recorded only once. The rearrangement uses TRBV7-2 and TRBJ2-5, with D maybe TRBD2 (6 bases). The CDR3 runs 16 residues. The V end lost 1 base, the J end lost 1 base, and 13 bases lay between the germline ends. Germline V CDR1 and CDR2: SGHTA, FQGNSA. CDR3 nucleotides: TGTGCCAGCAGCTTAGTGGGGGGTGGAAGCCAAGAGACCCAGTACTTC. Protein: CASSLVGGGSQETQYF.

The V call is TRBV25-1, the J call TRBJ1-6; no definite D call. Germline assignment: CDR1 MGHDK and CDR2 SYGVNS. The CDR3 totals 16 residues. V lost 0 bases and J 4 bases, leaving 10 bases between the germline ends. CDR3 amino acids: CASSEYLSAYNSPLHF. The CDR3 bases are TGTGCCAGCAGTGAATATCTGTCGGCTTATAATTCACCCCTCCACTTT.

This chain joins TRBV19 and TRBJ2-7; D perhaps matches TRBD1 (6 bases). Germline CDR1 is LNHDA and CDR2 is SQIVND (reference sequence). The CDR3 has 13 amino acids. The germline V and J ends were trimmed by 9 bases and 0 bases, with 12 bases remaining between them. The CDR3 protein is CARKTDSSYEQYF. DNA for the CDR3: TGTGCCAGAAAGACGGACAGCTCCTACGAGCAGTACTTC.

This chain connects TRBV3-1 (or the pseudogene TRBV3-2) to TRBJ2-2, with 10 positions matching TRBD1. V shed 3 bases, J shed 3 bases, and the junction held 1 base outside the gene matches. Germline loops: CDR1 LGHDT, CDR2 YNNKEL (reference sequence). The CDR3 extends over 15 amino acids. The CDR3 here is CASSQGTGDTGELFF. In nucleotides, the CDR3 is TGTGCCAGCAGCCAGGGGACAGGGGACACCGGGGAGCTGTTTTTT.

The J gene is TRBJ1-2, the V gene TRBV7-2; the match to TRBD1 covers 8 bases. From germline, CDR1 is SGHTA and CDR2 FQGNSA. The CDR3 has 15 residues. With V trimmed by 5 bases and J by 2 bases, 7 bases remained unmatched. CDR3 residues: CASSPSGQGNYGYTF. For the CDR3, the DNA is TGTGCCAGCAGCCCCTCCGGACAGGGAAACTATGGCTACACCTTC.

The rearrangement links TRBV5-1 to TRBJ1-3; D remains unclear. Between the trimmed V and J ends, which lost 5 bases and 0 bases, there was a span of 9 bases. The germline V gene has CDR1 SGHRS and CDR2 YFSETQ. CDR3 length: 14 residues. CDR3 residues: CASSSRLSGNTIYF. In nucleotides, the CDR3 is TGCGCCAGCAGTAGTAGGCTCTCTGGAAACACCATATATTTT.

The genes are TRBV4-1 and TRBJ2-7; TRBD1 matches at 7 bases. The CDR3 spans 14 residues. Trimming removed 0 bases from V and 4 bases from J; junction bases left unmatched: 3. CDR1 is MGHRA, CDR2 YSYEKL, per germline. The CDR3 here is CASSQETGRYEQYF. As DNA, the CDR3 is TGCGCCAGCAGCCAAGAGACAGGGCGGTACGAGCAGTACTTC.

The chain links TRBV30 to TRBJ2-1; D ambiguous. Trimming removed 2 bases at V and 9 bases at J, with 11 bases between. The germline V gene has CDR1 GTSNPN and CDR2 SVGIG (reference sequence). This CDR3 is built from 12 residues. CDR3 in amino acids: CAWSPGLGEQFF. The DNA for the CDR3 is TGTGCCTGGAGTCCCGGGTTGGGTGAGCAGTTCTTC.

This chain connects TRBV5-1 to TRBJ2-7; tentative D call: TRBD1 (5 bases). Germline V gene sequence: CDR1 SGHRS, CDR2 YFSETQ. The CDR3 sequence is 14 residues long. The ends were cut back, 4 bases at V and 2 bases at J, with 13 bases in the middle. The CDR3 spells CASSPDSFPYEQYF. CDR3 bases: TGCGCCAGCAGCCCAGACAGTTTCCCCTACGAGCAGTACTTC. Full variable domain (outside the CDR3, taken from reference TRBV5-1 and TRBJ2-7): KAGVTQTPRYLIKTRGQQVTLSCSPISGHRSVSWYQQTPGQGLQFLFEYFSETQRNKGNFPGRFSGRQFSNSRSEMNVSTLELGDSALYLCASSPDSFPYEQYFGPGTRLTVT.

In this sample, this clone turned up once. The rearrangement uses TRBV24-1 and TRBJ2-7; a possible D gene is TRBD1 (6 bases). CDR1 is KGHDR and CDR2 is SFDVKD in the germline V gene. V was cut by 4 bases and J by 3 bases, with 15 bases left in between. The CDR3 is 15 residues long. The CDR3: CATSDSTTGVYEQYF. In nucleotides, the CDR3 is TGTGCCACCAGTGACTCTACGACAGGAGTCTACGAGCAGTACTTC.

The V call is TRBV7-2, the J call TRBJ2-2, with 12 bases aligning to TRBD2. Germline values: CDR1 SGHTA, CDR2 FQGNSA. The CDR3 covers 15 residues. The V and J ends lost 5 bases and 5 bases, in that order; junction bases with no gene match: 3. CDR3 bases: TGTGCCAGCAGCCAAGGACTAGCGGGGACCGGGGAGCTGTTTTTT. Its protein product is CASSQGLAGTGELFF. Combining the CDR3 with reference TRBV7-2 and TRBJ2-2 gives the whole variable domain GAGVSQSPSNKVTEKGKDVELRCDPISGHTALYWYRQSLGQGLEFLIYFQGNSAPDKSGLPSDRFSAERTGGSVSTLTIQRTQQEDSAVYLCASSQGLAGTGELFFGEGSRLTVL.

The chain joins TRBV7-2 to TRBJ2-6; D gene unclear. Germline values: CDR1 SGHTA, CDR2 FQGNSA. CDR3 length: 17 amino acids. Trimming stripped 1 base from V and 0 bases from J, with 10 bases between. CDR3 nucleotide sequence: TGTGCCAGCAGCTTAGGGGCAGCCTTCTCTGGGGCCAACGTCCTGACTTTC. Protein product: CASSLGAAFSGANVLTF.

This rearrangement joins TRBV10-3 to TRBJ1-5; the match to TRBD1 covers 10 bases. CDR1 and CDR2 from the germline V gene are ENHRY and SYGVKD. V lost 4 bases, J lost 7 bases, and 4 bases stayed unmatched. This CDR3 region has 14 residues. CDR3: CAISGQGAGQPQHF. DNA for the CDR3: TGTGCCATCAGTGGACAGGGGGCTGGACAGCCCCAGCATTTT.

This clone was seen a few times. CDR3 region: CASSISPGGYGYTF. The CDR3 DNA follows: TGTGCCAGTAGTATATCTCCAGGGGGCTATGGCTACACCTTC. The chain uses TRBV19 and TRBJ1-2, with 7 bases that match TRBD1. Losses at the gene ends were 2 bases for V and 4 bases for J; bases not matched to a gene: 4. CDR1 LNHDA and CDR2 SQIVND come from the germline V gene (reference sequence). This CDR3 is 14 amino acids long.

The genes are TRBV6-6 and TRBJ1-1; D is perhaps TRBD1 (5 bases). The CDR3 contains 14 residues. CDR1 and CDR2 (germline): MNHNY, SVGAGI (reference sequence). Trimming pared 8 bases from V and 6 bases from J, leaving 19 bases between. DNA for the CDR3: TGTGCCAGCCGCGGGGACCGGGGGTTTGCTGAAGCTTTCTTT. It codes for CASRGDRGFAEAFF.

The CDR3 here is CASSLDLSSNTQYF. The CDR3 region has the DNA TGTGCCAGCAGCCTCGACCTTAGTAGTAATACGCAGTATTTT. V gene TRBV6-5 combines with J gene TRBJ2-3; D is unresolved. The CDR3 has 14 amino acids. The ends were cut back, 6 bases at V and 7 bases at J, with 17 bases in the middle. Germline CDR1 MNHEY, CDR2 SVGAGI.

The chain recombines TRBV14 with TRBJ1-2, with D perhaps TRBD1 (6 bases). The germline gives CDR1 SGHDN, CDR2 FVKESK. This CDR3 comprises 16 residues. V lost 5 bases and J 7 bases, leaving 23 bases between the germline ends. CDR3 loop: CASSIGQLLAPTGYTF. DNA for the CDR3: TGTGCCAGCAGCATCGGACAGTTACTCGCTCCTACTGGCTACACCTTC.

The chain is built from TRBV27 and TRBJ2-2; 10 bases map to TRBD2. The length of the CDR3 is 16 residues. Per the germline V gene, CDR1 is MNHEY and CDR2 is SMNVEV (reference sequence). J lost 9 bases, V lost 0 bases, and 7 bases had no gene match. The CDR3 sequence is CASSLSGLAPRRELFF. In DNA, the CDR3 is TGTGCCAGCAGTTTATCGGGACTAGCGCCCCGGAGGGAGCTGTTTTTT.

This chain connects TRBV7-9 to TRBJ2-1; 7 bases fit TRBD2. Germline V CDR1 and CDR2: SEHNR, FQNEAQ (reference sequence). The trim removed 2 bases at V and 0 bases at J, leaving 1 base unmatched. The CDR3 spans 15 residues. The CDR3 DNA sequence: TGTGCCAGCAGCTTACGGGGGGACTCCTACAATGAGCAGTTCTTC. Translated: CASSLRGDSYNEQFF.

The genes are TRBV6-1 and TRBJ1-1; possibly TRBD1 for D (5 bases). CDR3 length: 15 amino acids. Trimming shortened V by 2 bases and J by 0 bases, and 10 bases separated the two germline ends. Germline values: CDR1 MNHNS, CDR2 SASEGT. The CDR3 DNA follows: TGTGCCAGCAGTGAATTTGCAGGGATGAACACTGAAGCTTTCTTT. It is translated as CASSEFAGMNTEAFF.

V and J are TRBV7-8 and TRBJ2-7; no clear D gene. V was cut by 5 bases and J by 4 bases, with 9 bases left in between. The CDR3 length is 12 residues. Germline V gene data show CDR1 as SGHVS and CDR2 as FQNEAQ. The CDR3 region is CASSRYEYEQYF. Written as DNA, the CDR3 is TGTGCCAGCAGCCGTTACGAGTACGAGCAGTACTTC.

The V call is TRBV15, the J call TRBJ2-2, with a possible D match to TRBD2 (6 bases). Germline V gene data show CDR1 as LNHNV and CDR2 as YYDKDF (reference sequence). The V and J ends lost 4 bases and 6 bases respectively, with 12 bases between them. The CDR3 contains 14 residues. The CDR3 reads CATSKGLKAGELFF. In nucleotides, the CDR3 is TGTGCCACCAGCAAGGGACTCAAGGCCGGGGAGCTGTTTTTT.

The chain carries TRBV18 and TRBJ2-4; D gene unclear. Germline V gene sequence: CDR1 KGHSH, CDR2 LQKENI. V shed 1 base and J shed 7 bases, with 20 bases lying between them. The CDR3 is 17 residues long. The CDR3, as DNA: TGTGCCAGCTCACCACGCGTCAATTTTCCCCCGGACAACATTCAGTACTTC. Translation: CASSPRVNFPPDNIQYF.

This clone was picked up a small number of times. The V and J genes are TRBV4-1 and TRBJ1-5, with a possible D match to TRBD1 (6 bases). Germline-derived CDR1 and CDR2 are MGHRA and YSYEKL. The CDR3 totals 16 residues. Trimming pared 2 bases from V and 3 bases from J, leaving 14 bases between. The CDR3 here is CASSQPLAGDNQPQHF. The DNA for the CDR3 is TGCGCCAGCAGCCAACCTCTTGCAGGGGACAATCAGCCCCAGCATTTT.

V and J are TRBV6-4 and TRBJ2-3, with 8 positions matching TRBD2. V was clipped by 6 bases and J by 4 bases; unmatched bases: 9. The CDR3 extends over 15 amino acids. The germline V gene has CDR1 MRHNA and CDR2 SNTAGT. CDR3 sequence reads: CASSPLAGGSDTQYF. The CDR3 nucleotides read TGTGCCAGCAGCCCACTTGCGGGGGGCTCAGATACGCAGTATTTT.

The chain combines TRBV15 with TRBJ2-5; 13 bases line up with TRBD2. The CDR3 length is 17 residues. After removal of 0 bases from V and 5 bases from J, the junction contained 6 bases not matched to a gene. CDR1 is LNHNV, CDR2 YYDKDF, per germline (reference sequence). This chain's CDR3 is CATSREGGLAGWETQYF. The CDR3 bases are TGTGCCACCAGCAGAGAGGGGGGACTAGCGGGGTGGGAGACCCAGTACTTC.

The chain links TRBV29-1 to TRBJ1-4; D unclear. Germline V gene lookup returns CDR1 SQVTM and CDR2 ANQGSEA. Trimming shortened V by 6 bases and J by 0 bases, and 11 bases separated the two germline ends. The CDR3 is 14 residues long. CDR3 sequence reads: CSVRATSTNEKLFF. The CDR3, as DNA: TGCAGCGTACGAGCGACATCAACTAATGAAAAACTGTTTTTT.